The clone carrying this TCR beta chain appeared many times. Antigen unknown. Germline V gene sequence: CDR1 SGHTA, CDR2 FQGNSA. The V end lost 4 bases, the J end lost 4 bases, and 11 bases lay between the germline ends. The CDR3 consists of 13 residues. This entry belongs to a study of T cells in Graves' hyperthyroidism and ophthalmopathy. It was RNA transcripts that yielded the amplified TCR beta CDR3 regions. TCR CDR3 underwent first-round RT-PCR with the HTBI primer set. TCRdb analysed the multiplex PCR reads with MiXCR anew, one entry per CDR3 protein. Here the sample spans hundreds of thousands of distinct CDR3 sequences, roughly 18% being singletons. Regarding the study as a whole: Most clonotypes expanded in thyroid above 0.001 were likewise present in blood.

This TCR was sampled from a woman aged 18-29 years with Graves' ophthalmopathy. Sequenced sample: blood. V usage is TRBV7-2 and J usage is TRBJ2-7, with a weak D call TRBD1 (6 bases). DNA of the CDR3: TGTGCCAGCAGCTCCAGGACAGTTTACGAGCAGTACTTC. Translating gives CASSSRTVYEQYF. The full variable domain, completed using reference TRBV7-2 and TRBJ2-7, is GAGVSQSPSNKVTEKGKDVELRCDPISGHTALYWYRQSLGQGLEFLIYFQGNSAPDKSGLPSDRFSAERTGGSVSTLTIQRTQQEDSAVYLCASSSRTVYEQYFGPGTRLTVT.